This is a list of T cell receptor beta chains from one sample in a study of technical replicates of blood from a handful of donors. Generated by immunoSEQ multiplex PCR, the TCRdb table keeps only in-frame clones and is missing some. The data contain 70,000 or so clones, 95% to 98% of them singletons. Sequenced material: T cells isolated from PBMCs. Receptors originate from a human donor in good health. The CDR3 runs from the conserved cysteine through the conserved F or W.

V gene,CDR3 protein
TRBV6-5,CASSRSTGPNEQFF
TRBV5-1,CASSLTGGKGEQFF
TRBV11-3,CASSKGLGQGALGANVLTF
TRBV28,CASSSSGNTEAFF
TRBV28,CATEDRRTYEQYF
TRBV5-4,CASSGYISGRPTDTQYF
TRBV7-9,CASTEKTSGRSTGELFF
TRBV6-5,CASSYSSGRTDTQYF
TRBV4-3,CASSHQLSGIMNTEAFF
TRBV20-1,CSASRGSGYTF
TRBV5-1,CASSLDGGLYNEQFF
TRBV7-9,CASSLVSGQETQYF
TRBV25-1,CASEQGNEQFF
TRBV6-9,CAPGLPRDRISYNEQFF
TRBV29-1,CSVGGGSSYEQYF
TRBV28,CASTRAGPGVLYEQYF
TRBV5-5,CASSLGPGAYEQYF
TRBV4-3,CASSQRRGQETQYF
TRBV5-1,CASSLARDEQFF
TRBV15,CATSEFLAGYNEQFF
TRBV27,CASSSTPDTDQYF
TRBV6-6,CASSKYLAREEDTQYF
TRBV6-5,CASSFGQTNTEAFF
TRBV27,CASSHLQGGSYNEQFF
TRBV2,CASSDIHSSYNEQFF
TRBV19,CASKKDGDYYNEQFF
TRBV2,CASRKLKHEQYF
TRBV25-1,CASSDRGAYNEQFF
TRBV7-2,CASSFMYEQFF
TRBV5-4,CASSFDSRETQYF
TRBV7-9,CASSPIGQGINIQYF
TRBV30,CAWSAGGKEEQYF
TRBV13,CASSPGSGQGIYEQYF
TRBV2,CASSAPTGWTEAFF
TRBV5-6,CASSYQTGIGNTIYF
TRBV10-3,CAINSDRADYNEQFF
TRBV7-9,CASSLGDSQAFF
TRBV2,CASSEWTGGLTEAFF
TRBV6-5,CASSYGELYTEAFF
TRBV10-1,CASSESGTGGYEQYF
TRBV9,CASSAGNAYEQYF
TRBV11-2,CASSPTPASGREFF
TRBV7-9,CASSSQEDQPQHF
TRBV5-6,CASSAGGSGNTIYF
TRBV19,CASSIDLQGPYLNEQFF
TRBV6-1,CASRDRDSYQPQHF
TRBV7-9,CASSLRGTEAFF
TRBV10-1,CASTQDRYTGELFF
TRBV6-6,CASSDERWRFF
TRBV7-6,CASSLGREGNEQFF
TRBV5-8,CASSPRQGAGANVLTF
TRBV11-3,CASSFVRYEQFF
TRBV14,CASSTGGFLTGELFF